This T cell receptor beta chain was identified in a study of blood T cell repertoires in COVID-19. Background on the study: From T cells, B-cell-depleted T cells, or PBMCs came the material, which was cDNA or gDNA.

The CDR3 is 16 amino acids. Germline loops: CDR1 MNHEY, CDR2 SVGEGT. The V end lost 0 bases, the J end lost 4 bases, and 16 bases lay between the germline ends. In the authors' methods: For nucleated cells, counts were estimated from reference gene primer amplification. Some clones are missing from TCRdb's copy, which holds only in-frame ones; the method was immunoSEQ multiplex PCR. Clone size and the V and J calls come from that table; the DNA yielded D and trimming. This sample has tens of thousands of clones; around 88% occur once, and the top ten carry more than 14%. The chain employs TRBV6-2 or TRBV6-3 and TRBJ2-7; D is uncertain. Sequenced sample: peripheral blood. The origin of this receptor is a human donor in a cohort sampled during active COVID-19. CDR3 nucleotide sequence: TGTGCCAGCAGTTACTCACGGCTGCGACTCAATTACGAGCAGTACTTC. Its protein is CASSYSRLRLNYEQYF.